Sequencing of this T cell receptor beta chain was carried out in a study of T-cell memory formation after mild COVID-19. This clonotype was recorded many times. TCRdb reanalysed the 5' RACE reads using MiXCR and keeps one entry per CDR3 protein. The sample yields a few hundred thousand distinct CDR3 sequences, roughly an eighth seen once. V dropped 2 bases and J dropped 3 bases, with 15 bases sitting between them. The CDR3 consists of 16 residues. The origin of this receptor is a man in his late teens or twenties who had mild COVID-19 (a few samples of this study predate the infection). Cell type and time point are not known. The sequenced sample consisted of PBMCs or a T cell subset sorted from them (not recorded which). V is TRBV12-3 or TRBV12-4 and J is TRBJ2-3; no reliable D call. CDR3 sequence: CASSLFQSLGTDTQYF. CDR3 DNA sequence: TGTGCCAGCAGTTTATTCCAGTCTTTAGGGACAGATACGCAGTATTTT.